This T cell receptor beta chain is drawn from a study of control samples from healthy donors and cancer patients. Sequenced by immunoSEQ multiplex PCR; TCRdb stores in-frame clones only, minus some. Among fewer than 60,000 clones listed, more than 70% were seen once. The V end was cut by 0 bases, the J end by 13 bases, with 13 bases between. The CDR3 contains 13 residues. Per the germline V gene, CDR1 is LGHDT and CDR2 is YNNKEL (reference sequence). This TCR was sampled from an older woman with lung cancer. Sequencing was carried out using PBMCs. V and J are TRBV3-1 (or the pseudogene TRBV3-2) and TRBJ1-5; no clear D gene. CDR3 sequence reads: CASSQDSDSPQHF. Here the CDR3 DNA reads TGTGCCAGCAGCCAAGATTCAGACTCCCCACAGCATTTT.